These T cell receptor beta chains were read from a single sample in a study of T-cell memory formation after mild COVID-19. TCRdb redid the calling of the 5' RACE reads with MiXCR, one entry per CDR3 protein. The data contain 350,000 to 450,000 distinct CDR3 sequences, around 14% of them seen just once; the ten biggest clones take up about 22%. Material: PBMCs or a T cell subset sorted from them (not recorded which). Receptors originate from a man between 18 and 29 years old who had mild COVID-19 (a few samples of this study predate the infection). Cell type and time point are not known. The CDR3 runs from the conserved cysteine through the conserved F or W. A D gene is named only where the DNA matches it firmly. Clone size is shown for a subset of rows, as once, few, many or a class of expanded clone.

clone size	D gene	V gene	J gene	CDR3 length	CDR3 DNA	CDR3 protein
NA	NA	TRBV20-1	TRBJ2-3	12	TGCAGTGTTGACCAAAGCACAGATACGCAGTATTTT	CSVDQSTDTQYF
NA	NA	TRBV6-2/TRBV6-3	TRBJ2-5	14	TGTGCCAGCAGTTTGGGGGGTTTTGGAGAGACCCAGTACTTC	CASSLGGFGETQYF
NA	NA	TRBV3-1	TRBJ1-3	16	TGTGCCAGCAGCCAAGAGGGCCAGCGGGCAGGAAACACCATATATTTT	CASSQEGQRAGNTIYF
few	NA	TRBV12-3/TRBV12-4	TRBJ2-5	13	TGTGCCAGCACTGGGACCTATTGGGAGACCCAGTACTTC	CASTGTYWETQYF
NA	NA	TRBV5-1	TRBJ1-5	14	TGCGCCAGCAGCTTACGCCCCAGAGAGCAGCCCCAGCATTTT	CASSLRPREQPQHF
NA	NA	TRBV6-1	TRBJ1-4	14	TGTGCCAGCAGTGCCACACTTGAGGGTGAAAAACTGTTTTTT	CASSATLEGEKLFF
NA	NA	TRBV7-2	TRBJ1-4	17	TGTGCCAGCACCCTTGGGCCGGCTTTGCCCGGCGGTGAAAAACTGTTTTTT	CASTLGPALPGGEKLFF
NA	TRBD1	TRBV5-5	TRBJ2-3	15	TGTGCCAGCCCCCCAGGGACAGGAGACACAGATACGCAGTATTTT	CASPPGTGDTDTQYF
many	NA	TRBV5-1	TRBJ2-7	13	TGCGCCAGCAGCTTCGGGGCCGCCTACGAGCAGTACTTC	CASSFGAAYEQYF
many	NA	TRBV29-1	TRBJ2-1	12	TGCAGCGTTGACTCCGGACAAGGTGAGCAGTTCTTC	CSVDSGQGEQFF
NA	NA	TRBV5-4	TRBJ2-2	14	TGTGCCAGCAGCCATGGGGGGAACACCGGGGAGCTGTTTTTT	CASSHGGNTGELFF
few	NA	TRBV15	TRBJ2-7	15	TGTGCCACCAGCAGAGAAAAGGTGGCAGATTACGAGCAGTACTTC	CATSREKVADYEQYF
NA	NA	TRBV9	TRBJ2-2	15	TGTGCCAGCAGCGTAGAAGGGGGGCTCACCGGGGAGCTGTTTTTT	CASSVEGGLTGELFF
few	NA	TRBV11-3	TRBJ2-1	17	TGTGCCAGCAGCATCGAGAGCATGGCGGGCTCCTACAATGAGCAGTTCTTC	CASSIESMAGSYNEQFF
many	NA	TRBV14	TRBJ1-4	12	TGTGCCAGCAGCCAAGTTGGAATTGCACTGTTTTTT	CASSQVGIALFF
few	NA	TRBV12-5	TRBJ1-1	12	TGTGCTAGTGGTTTCGCCGGCACTGAAGCTTTCTTT	CASGFAGTEAFF
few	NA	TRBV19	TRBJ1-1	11	TGTGCCAGTAGTATGGACACTGAAGCTTTCTTT	CASSMDTEAFF
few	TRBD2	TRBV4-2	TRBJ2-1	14	TGTGCCAGCAGCCAAGAACTAGCGGGGTATGAGCAGTTCTTC	CASSQELAGYEQFF
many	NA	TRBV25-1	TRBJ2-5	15	TGTGCCAGCAGTGAATGGGCCGGCCGAGCAGAGACCCAGTACTTC	CASSEWAGRAETQYF
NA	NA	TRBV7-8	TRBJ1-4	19	TGTGCCAGCAGCTTAAGGCCCATTGTTTTGCGGGGCGTTAATGAAAAACTGTTTTTT	CASSLRPIVLRGVNEKLFF
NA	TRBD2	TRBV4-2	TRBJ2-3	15	TGTGCCAGCAGCCTTGCGGGGGGGCCCGCAGATACGCAGTATTTT	CASSLAGGPADTQYF
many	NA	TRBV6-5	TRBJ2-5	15	TGTGCCAGCGCCCCCGTAGACAGTTCCCAAGAGACCCAGTACTTC	CASAPVDSSQETQYF
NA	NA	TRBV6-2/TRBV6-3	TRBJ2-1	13	TGTGCCAGCAGTTACGGGATTCTCTATGAGCAGTTCTTC	CASSYGILYEQFF
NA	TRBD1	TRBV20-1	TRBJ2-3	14	TGCAGTGCTAGAGTTCGGACAGGGTCAGATACGCAGTATTTT	CSARVRTGSDTQYF
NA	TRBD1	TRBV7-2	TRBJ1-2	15	TGTGCCAGCAGCTTATCCGACAGGGAGGGGTATGGCTACACCTTC	CASSLSDREGYGYTF
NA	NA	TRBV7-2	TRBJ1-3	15	TGTGCCAGCAGCTCAAGAAGCCACTCTGGAAACACCATATATTTT	CASSSRSHSGNTIYF
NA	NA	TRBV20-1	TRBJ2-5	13	TGCAGTGCTAGAACAGGGCCTGGAGAGACCCAGTACTTC	CSARTGPGETQYF
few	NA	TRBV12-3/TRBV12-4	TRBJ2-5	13	TGTGCCAGCAGCGTAACTAGTACGCCGACCCAGTACTTC	CASSVTSTPTQYF
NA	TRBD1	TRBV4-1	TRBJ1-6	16	TGCGCCAGCAGCCAAGCCCCCAGGGGGAGGAATTCACCCCTCCACTTT	CASSQAPRGRNSPLHF
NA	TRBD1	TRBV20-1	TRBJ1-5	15	TGCAGTGCTAGCTCCAGGACAGGGAGGTTTCAGCCCCAGCATTTT	CSASSRTGRFQPQHF
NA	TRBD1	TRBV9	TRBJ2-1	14	TGTGCCAGCAGCGGCCCCGGGACAGGCAATGAGCAGTTCTTC	CASSGPGTGNEQFF
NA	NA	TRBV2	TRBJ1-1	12	TGTGCCAGCAGTGGACGGGGCACTGAAGCTTTCTTT	CASSGRGTEAFF
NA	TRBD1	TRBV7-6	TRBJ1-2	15	TGTGCCAGCAGCTTATGGGGACAGACCTTCTATGGCTACACCTTC	CASSLWGQTFYGYTF
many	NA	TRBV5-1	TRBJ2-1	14	TGCGCCAGCAGCTTAGCGGTCGGAATGGGTGAGCAGTTCTTC	CASSLAVGMGEQFF
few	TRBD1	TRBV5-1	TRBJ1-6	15	TGCGCCAGCCGGGAGACAGGGGCGTATAATTCACCCCTCCACTTT	CASRETGAYNSPLHF
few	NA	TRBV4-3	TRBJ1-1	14	TGCGCCAGCAGCCAATCTTCCCTGAACACTGAAGCTTTCTTT	CASSQSSLNTEAFF
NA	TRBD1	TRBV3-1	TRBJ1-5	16	TGTGCCAGCAGCCAGTCCGGGACAGGGGTTTTTCAGCCCCAGCATTTT	CASSQSGTGVFQPQHF
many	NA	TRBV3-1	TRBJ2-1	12	TGTGCCAGCAGCCAGGGATACAATGAGCAGTTCTTC	CASSQGYNEQFF
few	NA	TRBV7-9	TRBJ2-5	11	TGTGCCAGCATTTGGGATGAGACCCAGTACTTC	CASIWDETQYF
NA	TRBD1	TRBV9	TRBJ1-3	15	TGTGCCAGCAGCGCTTCCGGGACAGCGGGGGGAACCATATATTTT	CASSASGTAGGTIYF
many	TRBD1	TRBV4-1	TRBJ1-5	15	TGCGCCAGCAGCCAAGAGGGACAGCCGGCCCAGCCCCAGCATTTT	CASSQEGQPAQPQHF
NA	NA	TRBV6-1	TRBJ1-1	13	TGTGCCAGCAGTGAAGTGGCCGATACAGAAGCTTTCTTT	CASSEVADTEAFF
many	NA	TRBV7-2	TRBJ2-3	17	TGTGCCAGCAGCTTGGCCCCGGGACATTGGATGTCCGATACGCAGTATTTT	CASSLAPGHWMSDTQYF
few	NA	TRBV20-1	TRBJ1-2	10	TGCAGTGCTGCCTCATTAGCGGGGACCTTC	CSAASLAGTF
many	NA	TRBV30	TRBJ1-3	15	TGTGCCTGGAGTAGGGGGGCCATCTCTGGAAACACCATATATTTT	CAWSRGAISGNTIYF
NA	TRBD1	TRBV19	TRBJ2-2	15	TGTGCCAGCTCAAGGGACAGGCGCGGGGCCGGGGAGCTGTTTTTT	CASSRDRRGAGELFF
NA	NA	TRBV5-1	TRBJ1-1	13	TGCGCCACCTCCAAAGACTCGGGATCTGAAGCTTTCTTT	CATSKDSGSEAFF
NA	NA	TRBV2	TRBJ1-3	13	TGTGCCAGCAAGACTACCTCTGGAAACACCATATATTTT	CASKTTSGNTIYF
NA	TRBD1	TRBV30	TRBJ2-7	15	TGTGCCTGGAGCGGGGGACAGGGGACTTTCTACGAGCAGTACTTC	CAWSGGQGTFYEQYF